This T cell receptor (beta chain) was obtained from a study of cytomegalovirus exposure and HLA in healthy donors. At the level of the study: Assignment to the Caucasian-associated ancestry cluster applied to 75% to 85% of the approximately 420 genotyped donors.

In the PCR, 60 Vbeta and 13 Jbeta primers were used. Per the authors' pipeline: It was a later analysis that counted 79 million or so unique TCR beta chains, of which around 11 million were shared. Assay: immunoSEQ multiplex PCR; the TCRdb copy retains only in-frame clones and omits some. The DNA was the basis for D and trimming; V, J and clone size are from that table. There are 210,000 or so clones in the sample; about 80% occur only once, and approximately 0.5% lies in the top ten. Trimming took off 3 bases at V and 4 bases at J, with 6 bases between the two ends. This CDR3 spans 13 amino acids. In germline, CDR1 is MDHEN, CDR2 SYDVKM. Study-level findings and limits: While the bulk of TCR sequences proved rare, some public TCRs turned up in many donors. In a later analysis, at a false discovery rate of 0.05, 15,000 to 20,000 TCR beta sequences were associated with HLA alleles.

Comment on this clone: Its matching antigen is unknown.

Sequencing used PBMCs. The chain is built from TRBV28 and TRBJ2-2; tentative D call: TRBD1 (5 bases). This clonotype originated in a woman aged 40 to 50 in good health and CMV-seronegative. The CDR3 protein is CASSFRATGELFF. CDR3 DNA sequence: TGTGCCAGCAGTTTCAGGGCCACCGGGGAGCTGTTTTTT.